The rows below give T cell receptor beta chains drawn from one sample of a study of Ad26.COV2.S vaccination and SARS-CoV-2 variants. TCRdb's copy holds only in-frame clones and misses some; the assay was immunoSEQ multiplex PCR. The data show 180,000 or so clones, roughly 89% seen once. The sample was peripheral blood, taken after recovery from COVID-19. These receptors came from a human donor who had recovered from COVID-19. Each CDR3 is given with its conserved first and last residue.

>TRBV11-1
CASSLAEDTGELFF
>TRBV2
CASSGLVLNTGELFF
>TRBV2
CASRWDATDTQYF
>TRBV13
CASSSWGRDEREAFF
>TRBV2
CASTLDRGNNSPLHF
>TRBV19
CASSVSGGYEQYF
>TRBV3-1/TRBV3-2
CASATGSGRLQETQYF
>TRBV29-1
CSVDRRGGASGYTF
>TRBV27
CASSPSSGVDTQYF
>TRBV7-6
CASSQRLDNTDTQYF
>TRBV28
CASRTTTAGQYF
>TRBV25-1
CASGGGTESYEQYF
>TRBV2
CASGLAGTDITDTQYF
>TRBV3-1/TRBV3-2
CASRGPDNSPLHF
>TRBV28
CASSGPEGGWVDTQYF
>TRBV6-5
CATRSAASSYEQYF
>TRBV2
CASSEGQGAGGAQYF
>TRBV5-1
CASSLAGVGETQYF
>TRBV24-1
CATSAGTGMAYNEQFF
>TRBV4-2
CASSPSVQGLYGYTF
>TRBV2
CASRPQADEQFF
>TRBV18
CASSPQGSGGPYEQYF
>TRBV5-4
CASSHRGLDNSPLHF
>TRBV18
CASSPTGVETQYF
>TRBV19
CASRPGGGYEQYF
>TRBV4-2
CASSQAASTDTQYF
>TRBV18
CASSPLSGLSTDTQYF
>TRBV20-1
CSATRNTIYF
>TRBV7-7
CASSVSGGPSDEQFF
>TRBV7-9
CASSRYRGDHEKLFF